This is a list of T cell receptor beta chains from one sample in a study of T cell responses to AZD1222 COVID-19 vaccine. The repertoire was sequenced with immunoSEQ multiplex PCR; TCRdb's copy has only in-frame clones and lacks some. There are some 170,000 clones in the sample; about 89% occur only once, and 1.5% to 2% lies in the top ten. The starting material was peripheral blood, obtained on day 0 of AZD1222 vaccination. These receptors were obtained from an adult in good health. Each CDR3 is given with its conserved first and last residue. A D gene is named only where the DNA matches it firmly.

V gene	J gene	CDR3 length	D gene	CDR3 protein	CDR3 DNA
TRBV28	TRBJ1-6	15	TRBD1	CASSPRDRDNSPLHF	TGTGCCAGCAGCCCCCGGGACAGGGATAATTCACCCCTCCACTTT
TRBV10-1	TRBJ2-2	14	NA	CASSREPPAGELFF	TGCGCCAGCAGCCGGGAACCCCCCGCCGGGGAGCTGTTTTTT
TRBV28	TRBJ1-5	15	NA	CASRAGSNSNQPQHF	TGTGCCAGCAGGGCAGGGTCGAATAGCAATCAGCCCCAGCATTTT
TRBV19	TRBJ1-1	13	NA	CASMGGRNTEAFF	TGTGCCAGTATGGGCGGGAGGAACACTGAAGCTTTCTTT
TRBV28	TRBJ2-7	15	TRBD1	CASSLRPGQGNEQYF	TGTGCCAGCAGTTTACGGCCGGGACAGGGGAACGAGCAGTACTTC
TRBV9	TRBJ2-3	15	NA	CASTRGSLSTDTQYF	TGTGCCAGCACCAGGGGTAGCCTTAGCACAGATACGCAGTATTTT
TRBV19	TRBJ2-3	15	NA	CASTTSGSSTDTQYF	TGTGCCAGTACTACAAGCGGGTCTAGCACAGATACGCAGTATTTT
TRBV19	TRBJ1-1	12	NA	CASPTGPTEAFF	TGTGCCTCCCCCACAGGGCCAACTGAAGCTTTCTTT
TRBV7-6	TRBJ2-1	16	NA	CASSLAGGAPGHEQFF	TGTGCCAGCAGCTTAGCGGGGGGGGCACCGGGCCATGAGCAGTTCTTC
TRBV28	TRBJ2-2	16	TRBD1	CASSSPGQGNTGELFF	TGTGCCAGCAGTTCTCCGGGACAGGGGAACACCGGGGAGCTGTTTTTT
TRBV4-2	TRBJ2-5	15	TRBD2	CASSSTSGGEETQYF	TGTGCCAGCAGCTCGACTAGCGGGGGGGAAGAGACCCAGTACTTC
TRBV28	TRBJ1-2	15	NA	CASSFGRAPSYGYTF	TGTGCCAGCAGTTTCGGCAGGGCCCCTAGCTATGGCTACACCTTC
TRBV29-1	TRBJ1-4	14	TRBD1	CSGGTGTGTEKLFF	TGCAGCGGGGGGACCGGGACAGGGACTGAAAAACTGTTTTTT
TRBV5-5	TRBJ1-2	13	NA	CASSVRQEYGYTF	TGTGCCAGCAGCGTGCGACAGGAATATGGCTACACCTTC
TRBV29-1	TRBJ2-3	14	TRBD2	CSVPLAGGTDTQYF	TGCAGCGTCCCGCTAGCGGGAGGCACAGATACGCAGTATTTT
TRBV19	TRBJ1-1	13	NA	CASSMTPNTEAFF	TGTGCCAGTAGTATGACGCCTAACACTGAAGCTTTCTTT
TRBV11-3	TRBJ1-1	13	NA	CASSLSANTEAFF	TGTGCCAGCAGCTTGAGCGCGAACACTGAAGCTTTCTTT
TRBV6-5	TRBJ1-3	15	TRBD1	CASRPDRDLGNTIYF	TGTGCCAGCAGGCCTGACAGGGACCTTGGAAACACCATATATTTT
TRBV6-5	TRBJ1-1	16	TRBD1	CASSYSETGWNTEAFF	TGTGCCAGCAGTTACTCTGAGACAGGGTGGAACACTGAAGCTTTCTTT
TRBV27	TRBJ1-2	13	NA	CASSSGHKDGYTF	TGTGCCAGCAGTTCAGGTCACAAAGATGGCTACACCTTC
TRBV29-1	TRBJ1-1	17	TRBD1	CSVEDPTGQGARTEAFF	TGCAGCGTTGAAGATCCAACGGGACAGGGGGCGCGCACTGAAGCTTTCTTT
TRBV19	TRBJ2-4	11	NA	CASSSKNIQYF	TGTGCCAGTAGTAGCAAAAACATTCAGTACTTC
TRBV5-6	TRBJ1-4	16	NA	CASSRGSSATNEKLFF	TGTGCCAGCAGCCGCGGGAGCTCTGCAACTAATGAAAAACTGTTTTTT